The 24 T cell receptor beta chains below come from one sample, sequenced in a study of T cell responses to AZD1222 COVID-19 vaccine. Produced via immunoSEQ multiplex PCR; TCRdb's table is partial and in-frame only. The data show approximately 120,000 clones, about 91% seen once. The source material was peripheral blood, sampled on day 0 of AZD1222 vaccination. The receptors originated from an adult in good health.

The chain couples TRBV2 to TRBJ2-7; D call uncertain. Germline V gives CDR1 SNHLY, CDR2 FYNNEI. Between the trimmed V and J ends, which lost 2 bases and 0 bases, there was a span of 2 bases. This CDR3 is 12 amino acids long. The CDR3 nucleotides read TGTGCCAGCAGTGAACTCTCCTACGAGCAGTACTTC. It is translated as CASSELSYEQYF.

This chain uses TRBV5-1 with TRBJ2-7; 7 nucleotides match TRBD2. Germline V gene sequence: CDR1 SGHRS, CDR2 YFSETQ. V was pared by 1 base and J by 2 bases, with 6 bases of the junction left unmatched. The CDR3 is made up of 15 amino acids. Here the CDR3 reads CASSLSTSRTYEQYF. In DNA, the CDR3 is TGCGCCAGCAGCTTGTCGACTAGCCGTACCTACGAGCAGTACTTC.

The chain links TRBV5-4 to TRBJ1-6, with D perhaps TRBD1 (5 bases). The CDR3 is 13 residues long. From germline, CDR1 is SGHNT and CDR2 YYREEE (reference sequence). With 1 base removed from V and 7 bases from J, the gap between germline ends came to 6 bases. CDR3 in DNA: TGTGCCAGCAGCTTGAAGGGGAATTCACCCCTCCACTTT. It yields the protein CASSLKGNSPLHF.

The count of this clone is one. This chain joins TRBV19 and TRBJ2-6; D is unresolved. Trimming stripped 3 bases from V and 0 bases from J, with 6 bases between. The CDR3 contains 15 residues. Per the germline V gene, CDR1 is LNHDA and CDR2 is SQIVND (reference sequence). The chain's CDR3 is CASSIWSSGANVLTF. The CDR3 nucleotides read TGTGCCAGTAGTATTTGGTCCTCTGGGGCCAACGTCCTGACTTTC.

This sequence joins TRBV27 and TRBJ1-2; weak D call: TRBD1 (5 bases). Germline V gene sequence: CDR1 MNHEY, CDR2 SMNVEV (reference sequence). This CDR3 is built from 14 residues. The germline V and J ends were trimmed by 4 bases and 4 bases, with 13 bases remaining between them. CDR3 bases: TGTGCCAGCAGTTCCCTCACAGGAGGCTATGGCTACACCTTC. Amino acid sequence: CASSSLTGGYGYTF.

The V and J genes are TRBV5-4 and TRBJ1-2; a possible D gene is TRBD1 (6 bases). V was cut by 4 bases and J by 3 bases, with 13 bases left in between. The germline V gene encodes CDR1 SGHNT and CDR2 YYREEE (reference sequence). The length of the CDR3 is 14 residues. The CDR3 is CASSILDRDYGYTF. The CDR3 region has the DNA TGTGCCAGCAGCATCTTGGACAGAGACTATGGCTACACCTTC.

The V call is TRBV9, the J call TRBJ1-2; possible D gene TRBD1, 5 bases. V lost 2 bases and J 3 bases, leaving 14 bases between the germline ends. The CDR3 is made up of 15 amino acids. Germline-derived CDR1 and CDR2 are SGDLS and YYNGEE. The CDR3 spells CASSVGTSRDYGYTF. For the CDR3, the DNA is TGTGCCAGCAGCGTCGGGACTTCTCGAGACTATGGCTACACCTTC.

The chain recombines TRBV6-5 with TRBJ2-5; D is perhaps TRBD2 (6 bases). V was pared by 2 bases and J by 3 bases, with 7 bases between. Germline CDR1 MNHEY, CDR2 SVGAGI. The CDR3 totals 13 residues. This chain's CDR3 is CASSYGGEETQYF. The CDR3 nucleotides are TGTGCCAGCAGTTACGGCGGGGAAGAGACCCAGTACTTC.

The V gene is TRBV6-5, the J gene TRBJ1-2; D not certain. Trimming removed 0 bases from V and 5 bases from J, with 7 bases in between. Germline values: CDR1 MNHEY, CDR2 SVGAGI. The length of the CDR3 is 13 residues. The CDR3 DNA reads as TGTGCCAGCAGTTACTCACCAGCTTATGGCTACACCTTC. Protein product: CASSYSPAYGYTF.

This CDR3 is CASSQGIITNTGELFF. The CDR3 DNA sequence: TGTGCCAGCAGCCAAGGGATTATTACGAACACCGGGGAGCTGTTTTTT. The V gene is TRBV4-2, the J gene TRBJ2-2; no clear D. Germline CDR1 is LGHNA and CDR2 is YNFKEQ. Trimming removed 1 base from V and 0 bases from J, with 9 bases in between. This CDR3 region has 16 residues.

V is TRBV19 and J is TRBJ2-1, with 7 bases lining up with TRBD2. J gave up 4 bases and V 3 bases, and 3 bases lay outside the gene matches. CDR1 LNHDA and CDR2 SQIVND come from the germline V gene (reference sequence). This CDR3 contains 14 residues. Written as DNA, the CDR3 is TGTGCCAGTAGTATCGCTAGCGGTTACAATGAGCAGTTCTTC. Translating gives CASSIASGYNEQFF.

The chain links TRBV20-1 to TRBJ1-2, with 7 bases that match TRBD1. The CDR3 has 11 amino acids. The J segment lost 4 bases and the V segment lost 6 bases, leaving 2 bases of the junction unmatched. Germline assignment: CDR1 DFQATT and CDR2 SNEGSKA (reference sequence). CDR3 residues: CSARTGYGYTF. The CDR3 nucleotides are TGCAGTGCCAGGACAGGCTATGGCTACACCTTC.

To note about this clone: The identical CDR3 is also encoded by other nucleotide sequences in the sample. This sequence joins TRBV12-3 or TRBV12-4 and TRBJ1-5; D remains ambiguous. Trimming removed 5 bases from V and 1 base from J, with 6 bases in between. The CDR3 is made up of 13 amino acids. The CDR3 loop reads CASSLDSNQPQHF. The CDR3 coding sequence is TGTGCCAGCAGTCTGGACAGCAATCAGCCCCAGCATTTT.

The chain employs TRBV2 and TRBJ1-1, with 7 positions matching TRBD1. The trim removed 3 bases at V and 0 bases at J, leaving 4 bases unmatched. Germline V gene lookup returns CDR1 SNHLY and CDR2 FYNNEI. CDR3 length equals 15 residues. CDR3 nucleotides: TGTGCCAGCAGTGATAAGGGGGCCATGAACACTGAAGCTTTCTTT. It codes for CASSDKGAMNTEAFF.

The chain recombines TRBV20-1 with TRBJ2-2; TRBD2 aligns across 14 bases. CDR1 and CDR2 from the germline V gene are DFQATT and SNEGSKA (reference sequence). The CDR3 covers 17 residues. The junction had 7 bases not matched to a gene; V was cut back by 3 bases and J by 4 bases. The CDR3 nucleotides read TGCAGTGCTAGTGGACTAGCGGGAGGAGTTAGCACCGGGGAGCTGTTTTTT. Its protein is CSASGLAGGVSTGELFF.

The chain carries TRBV19 and TRBJ2-4; perhaps D is TRBD1 or TRBD2 (5 bases each). CDR1 is LNHDA, CDR2 SQIVND, per germline (reference sequence). The length of the CDR3 is 14 residues. Between the trimmed V and J ends, which lost 8 bases and 3 bases, there was a span of 14 bases. In DNA form, the CDR3 reads TGTGCCAGTTCTCCGGGACGCCTCAAAAACATTCAGTACTTC. Its protein product is CASSPGRLKNIQYF. Filled out from reference TRBV19 and TRBJ2-4, the complete variable domain reads DGGITQSPKYLFRKEGQNVTLSCEQNLNHDAMYWYRQDPGQGLRLIYYSQIVNDFQKGDIAEGYSVSREKKESFPLTVTSAQKNPTAFYLCASSPGRLKNIQYFGAGTRLSVL.

The chain joins TRBV5-8 to TRBJ1-2; tentatively, D is TRBD1 (6 bases). The CDR3 is 14 residues long. Per the germline V gene, CDR1 is SGHTS and CDR2 is YDEGEE. V shed 1 base and J shed 4 bases, with 11 bases lying between them. The CDR3 nucleotides read TGTGCCAGCAGCTTGACCCAGGGGATCTATGGCTACACCTTC. It is translated as CASSLTQGIYGYTF. Full variable domain (outside the CDR3, taken from reference TRBV5-8 and TRBJ1-2): EAGVTQSPTHLIKTRGQQATLRCSPISGHTSVYWYQQALGLGLQFLLWYDEGEERNRGNFPPRFSGRQFPNYSSELNVNALELEDSALYLCASSLTQGIYGYTFGSGTRLTVV.

The rearrangement joins TRBV7-2 to TRBJ1-1; no firm D call. The CDR3 has 14 amino acids. V was pared by 8 bases and J by 5 bases, with 18 bases between. Looked up from germline, CDR1 is SGHTA and CDR2 is FQGNSA. CDR3 sequence: CASVGILGATEAFF. The CDR3 nucleotides are TGTGCCAGCGTGGGTATTTTAGGAGCAACTGAAGCTTTCTTT. Combining the CDR3 with reference TRBV7-2 and TRBJ1-1 gives the whole variable domain GAGVSQSPSNKVTEKGKDVELRCDPISGHTALYWYRQSLGQGLEFLIYFQGNSAPDKSGLPSDRFSAERTGGSVSTLTIQRTQQEDSAVYLCASVGILGATEAFFGQGTRLTVV.

This rearrangement joins TRBV2 to TRBJ2-5; the match to TRBD1 covers 9 bases. The V and J ends lost 5 bases and 5 bases, in that order; junction bases with no gene match: 3. Germline CDR1 is SNHLY and CDR2 is FYNNEI. The CDR3 length is 13 residues. CDR3 nucleotide sequence: TGTGCCAGCAGTCAAGGGACAGGGGAGACCCAGTACTTC. This translates into CASSQGTGETQYF.

The chain couples TRBV5-6 to TRBJ2-3; 8 bases fit TRBD2. The V gene's germline CDR1 is SGHDT and CDR2 YYEEEE. The CDR3 spans 16 residues. The trim removed 3 bases at V and 6 bases at J, leaving 12 bases unmatched. CDR3 sequence: CASSYDSGDLGDTQYF. CDR3 DNA: TGTGCCAGCAGCTACGATAGCGGGGACCTGGGGGATACGCAGTATTTT.

This chain joins TRBV4-1 and TRBJ1-1, with no clear D. Germline CDR1 is MGHRA and CDR2 is YSYEKL. The CDR3 is made up of 13 amino acids. The germline V and J ends were trimmed by 1 base and 8 bases, with 11 bases remaining between them. The CDR3, as DNA: TGCGCCAGCAGCCAAGGAGGTCAGTCAGAAGCTTTCTTT. It codes for CASSQGGQSEAFF.

The chain couples TRBV29-1 to TRBJ2-5, with D hard to call. The CDR3 contains 11 residues. Trimming pared 0 bases from V and 4 bases from J, leaving 3 bases between. Germline V lookup: CDR1 SQVTM, CDR2 ANQGSEA. In DNA, the CDR3 is TGCAGCGTTGAAGATCGAGAGACCCAGTACTTC. It is translated as CSVEDRETQYF.

This clone was recorded only once. V is TRBV19 and J is TRBJ1-1; D gene ambiguous. The CDR3 runs to 16 residues. Germline CDR1 is LNHDA and CDR2 is SQIVND (reference sequence). Trimming took 4 bases from V and 1 from J, leaving 16 bases between them. This CDR3 is CASSSPTGIPNTEAFF. The CDR3 DNA sequence: TGTGCCAGTAGTAGCCCAACCGGGATTCCGAACACTGAAGCTTTCTTT.

This clone was seen just once. The J gene is TRBJ2-4, the V gene TRBV11-2; TRBD2 matches 7 bases. This CDR3 spans 16 amino acids. V was pared by 5 bases and J by 5 bases, with 12 bases of the junction left unmatched. CDR1 is SGHAT, CDR2 FQNNGV, per germline. This CDR3 reads CASSPLLAENENIQYF. CDR3 bases: TGTGCCAGCAGCCCCCTTCTAGCGGAAAATGAAAACATTCAGTACTTC.